Below are 19 T cell receptor beta chains sequenced from a single sample in a study of cytomegalovirus exposure and HLA in healthy donors. This PCR relied on a set of 60 Vbeta primers and 13 Jbeta primers. TCRdb's table, derived via immunoSEQ multiplex PCR, lists solely in-frame clones and lacks some. The data show about 140,000 clones, about 76% seen once. The sample comprised PBMCs. The receptors derive from a female donor in good health and CMV-seronegative.

The chain links TRBV5-1 to TRBJ2-6, with D unclear. With 0 bases removed from V and 4 bases from J, the gap between germline ends came to 8 bases. The CDR3 contains 15 residues. Germline V gene lookup returns CDR1 SGHRS and CDR2 YFSETQ. The CDR3 region is CASSLGGTGANVLTF. The CDR3 nucleotides are TGCGCCAGCAGCTTGGGAGGAACCGGGGCCAACGTCCTGACTTTC.

This clone showed up many times. This chain joins TRBV5-6 and TRBJ1-5; D unresolved. V shed 1 base and J shed 4 bases, with 9 bases lying between them. CDR1 is SGHDT, CDR2 YYEEEE, per germline. The CDR3 has 14 residues. This CDR3 reads CASSLKLRNQPQHF. For the CDR3, the DNA is TGTGCCAGCAGCTTGAAGTTGAGGAATCAGCCCCAGCATTTT.

The V call is TRBV29-1, the J call TRBJ2-3; TRBD2 is a possible D gene (6 bases). Germline lookup yields CDR1 SQVTM and CDR2 ANQGSEA. Trimming pared 5 bases from V and 2 bases from J, leaving 14 bases between. The CDR3 totals 14 residues. The CDR3 reads CSVSLAAATDTQYF. The CDR3, as DNA: TGCAGCGTTTCCTTAGCGGCGGCCACAGATACGCAGTATTTT.

The rearrangement links TRBV27 to TRBJ2-1, with TRBD2 matching over 7 bases. The CDR3 has 17 residues. CDR1 MNHEY and CDR2 SMNVEV come from the germline V gene (reference sequence). After removal of 2 bases from V and 8 bases from J, the junction contained 15 bases not matched to a gene. CDR3 DNA sequence: TGTGCCAGCAGTTTAGCGCGGGGGTGGGACGGGGGGTATGAGCAGTTCTTC. Protein: CASSLARGWDGGYEQFF.

DNA of the CDR3: TGTGCCTGGAGTCTGGGGGGGCGTTACGAGCAGTACTTC. It is translated as CAWSLGGRYEQYF. The genes are TRBV30 and TRBJ2-7; maybe TRBD2 (7 bases). Looked up from germline, CDR1 is GTSNPN and CDR2 is SVGIG (reference sequence). V lost 2 bases, J lost 4 bases, and 12 bases lay in between. This CDR3 region has 13 residues.

This chain links TRBV21-1 with TRBJ1-2; whether TRBD1, the table's D call, matches the DNA was not checked. TRBV21-1 is a recognized pseudogene. The CDR3 is 17 residues long. CDR3 bases: TGTGCCAGCAGCAAAGAAATAAGGGACACCGAAAACTATGGCTACACCTTC. It is translated as CASSKEIRDTENYGYTF.

V gene TRBV4-3 combines with J gene TRBJ2-7; D perhaps matches TRBD1 (6 bases). The CDR3 has 13 amino acids. Germline lookup yields CDR1 LGHNA and CDR2 YSLEER. The V gene lost 0 bases and the J gene lost 12 bases, with 15 bases spanning the gap. DNA of the CDR3: TGCGCCAGCAGCCAAGATAGGCCAGGGGAACGGTACTTC. Translated: CASSQDRPGERYF.

This clone showed up just a few times. The chain recombines TRBV28 with TRBJ1-4, with 7 bases that match TRBD1. The CDR3 has 13 residues. Looked up from germline, CDR1 is MDHEN and CDR2 is SYDVKM. The V and J ends lost 4 bases and 11 bases, in that order; junction bases with no gene match: 7. In nucleotides, the CDR3 is TGTGCCAGCAGTTCAGGGGGGCGAGGGAAACTGTTTTTT. It encodes CASSSGGRGKLFF. Complete variable domain (other parts from reference TRBV28 and TRBJ1-4): DVKVTQSSRYLVKRTGEKVFLECVQDMDHENMFWYRQDPGLGLRLIYFSYDVKMKEKGDIPEGYSVSREKKERFSLILESASTNQTSMYLCASSSGGRGKLFFGSGTQLSVL.

CDR3 region: CASTQGRQPNYGYTF. The CDR3 region has the DNA TGTGCCAGCACCCAGGGGCGACAGCCTAACTATGGCTACACCTTC. V gene TRBV6-1 combines with J gene TRBJ1-2; D might be TRBD1 (6 bases). V lost 7 bases and J lost 0, with 15 bases in between. The CDR3 length is 15 residues. Per germline, CDR1 MNHNS and CDR2 SASEGT.

The chain links TRBV2 to TRBJ1-4, with 7 bases fitting TRBD1. The CDR3 consists of 14 residues. Looked up from germline, CDR1 is SNHLY and CDR2 is FYNNEI. The ends lost 8 bases at V and 4 bases at J; junction bases unmatched: 7. The CDR3 bases are TGTGCCAGCGGGCGACAGGGACGTAATGAAAAACTGTTTTTT. Encoded protein: CASGRQGRNEKLFF.

The rearrangement joins TRBV18 to TRBJ1-1, with D possibly matching TRBD1 (5 bases). CDR1 KGHSH and CDR2 LQKENI come from the germline V gene. The V end lost 3 bases, the J end lost 3 bases, and 8 bases lay between the germline ends. The CDR3 consists of 13 residues. The DNA for the CDR3 is TGTGCCAGCTCACCGGGCAGGGACACTGAAGCTTTCTTT. As protein: CASSPGRDTEAFF.

The genes are TRBV10-3 and TRBJ2-4; 11 bases are shared with TRBD2. This CDR3 has 16 amino acids. Trimming took 5 bases from V and 0 from J; bases not matched to a gene: 3. The germline gives CDR1 ENHRY, CDR2 SYGVKD. CDR3 sequence reads: CAISPGLAEAKNIQYF. The CDR3 coding sequence is TGTGCCATCAGTCCGGGACTAGCGGAAGCCAAAAACATTCAGTACTTC.

The CDR3 loop is CASSQLTGEKLFF. CDR3 nucleotides: TGCGCCAGCAGCCAACTTACAGGAGAAAAACTGTTTTTT. The genes are TRBV4-3 and TRBJ1-4; D perhaps matches TRBD1 (5 bases). The germline gives CDR1 LGHNA, CDR2 YSLEER. V lost 2 bases to trimming and J lost 8 bases, with 9 bases between them. The CDR3 runs 13 residues.

The chain uses TRBV30 and TRBJ1-1, with D unclear. Germline V lookup: CDR1 GTSNPN, CDR2 SVGIG (reference sequence). The CDR3 sequence is 13 residues long. Trimming pared 2 bases from V and 5 bases from J, leaving 12 bases between. The CDR3 here is CAWSTSGGTEAFF. Written as DNA, the CDR3 is TGTGCCTGGAGTACGAGCGGAGGGACTGAAGCTTTCTTT. The full variable domain, its missing parts supplied by reference TRBV30 and TRBJ1-1, is SQTIHQWPATLVQPVGSPLSLECTVEGTSNPNLYWYRQAAGRGLQLLFYSVGIGQISSEVPQNLSASRPQDRQFILSSKKLLLSDSGFYLCAWSTSGGTEAFFGQGTRLTVV.

The gene calls are TRBV7-2 and TRBJ2-5, with TRBD2 matching over 10 bases. The germline V gene has CDR1 SGHTA and CDR2 FQGNSA. V gave up 4 bases and J gave up 4 bases; unmatched junction bases: 6. The CDR3 is made up of 15 amino acids. The CDR3 region is CASSSSGTSVETQYF. Written as DNA, the CDR3 is TGTGCCAGCAGCTCTTCTGGGACTAGCGTAGAGACCCAGTACTTC.

The J gene is TRBJ2-1, the V gene TRBV19, with 7 positions matching TRBD2. V shed 1 base and J 9 bases; nucleotides not matched to a gene: 6. CDR3 length: 14 amino acids. The germline CDR1 and CDR2 sequences are LNHDA and SQIVND (reference sequence). In DNA form, the CDR3 reads TGTGCCAGTAGTATAGGCGGGGGAGCGCGTGAGCAGTTCTTC. Translating gives CASSIGGGAREQFF.

V gene TRBV11-2 combines with J gene TRBJ2-3; unclear D gene. Germline assignment: CDR1 SGHAT and CDR2 FQNNGV. V was trimmed by 0 bases and J by 1 base, leaving 5 bases between them. The CDR3 spans 14 residues. The CDR3, as DNA: TGTGCCAGCAGCTTAGAAAGCCGCACAGATACGCAGTATTTT. This gives the protein CASSLESRTDTQYF.

The chain links TRBV18 to TRBJ2-2; the D gene is possibly TRBD2 (5 bases). The CDR3 is made up of 14 amino acids. The germline CDR1 and CDR2 sequences are KGHSH and LQKENI. V gave up 4 bases and J gave up 7 bases, with 13 bases separating them. The CDR3 is CASSRDPSGGELFF. The CDR3 nucleotides are TGTGCCAGCTCACGGGATCCAAGCGGCGGGGAGCTGTTTTTT.

The chain employs TRBV5-1 and TRBJ2-1, with D maybe TRBD1 (5 bases). Germline V CDR1 and CDR2: SGHRS, YFSETQ. V dropped 4 bases and J dropped 10 bases, with 15 bases sitting between them. This CDR3 spans 13 amino acids. The DNA of the CDR3 is TGCGCCAGCAGCATAACCGACAGTTTCGAGCAGTTCTTC. It codes for CASSITDSFEQFF.